This is a list of T cell receptor beta chains from one sample in a study of blood T cell repertoires in COVID-19. Sequencing was performed with immunoSEQ multiplex PCR; in TCRdb, only in-frame clones are kept and a portion is missing. The sample shows about 320,000 clones, 88% of them seen only once. The sequenced material came from PBMCs or T cells enriched from blood (not recorded which). Every receptor here comes from a man aged 25 to 40 who had recovered from COVID-19. Both conserved end residues are trimmed from each CDR3. A clone size is listed for some rows: how often the clone was seen (once, few, many), or a class if it is expanded.

J,size,V,CDR3
TRBJ1-2,few,TRBV15,ATSRDIAGGGYGYT
TRBJ1-2,once,TRBV9,ASSSRIPLYGYT
TRBJ1-1,NA,TRBV28,ASSLIKGQGSFRAF
TRBJ1-5,NA,TRBV24-1,ATSDRDSHQPQH
TRBJ2-2,NA,TRBV7-9,ASNDRGRSTGELF
TRBJ1-6,NA,TRBV7-9,ASSSESRQTNSPLH
TRBJ2-7,NA,TRBV7-2,ASSPHYEQY
TRBJ2-1,NA,TRBV24-1,ATSDRTGGKGEQF
TRBJ1-3,NA,TRBV9,ASRAGSGNTIY
TRBJ2-7,NA,TRBV6-5,ASSYDAPGNSYEQY
TRBJ2-5,NA,TRBV3-1/TRBV3-2,ASSYLGPQETQY
TRBJ2-2,NA,TRBV15,ATSRDRVPTGELF
TRBJ1-6,NA,TRBV28,ASRTLGAKNSPLH
TRBJ2-7,NA,TRBV28,ASTPWGTEYEQY
TRBJ2-7,once,TRBV5-4,ASSFTASYEQY
TRBJ1-1,NA,TRBV12-3/TRBV12-4,ASSLGQGTEAF
TRBJ1-6,NA,TRBV7-9,ASSLDGSYNSPLH
TRBJ2-1,NA,TRBV6-4,ASSRYAPGSYNEQF
TRBJ1-2,NA,TRBV28,ASSFGGGYGYT
TRBJ2-1,NA,TRBV9,ASSVARGSYNEQF
TRBJ1-2,NA,TRBV19,ASSSPRSSYGYT
TRBJ2-1,NA,TRBV5-1,ASSLLGQGLGFDEQF
TRBJ1-2,NA,TRBV30,AWSSRTGGVENYGYT
TRBJ1-2,NA,TRBV18,ASSLTPPGQGNYGYT
TRBJ1-6,NA,TRBV7-2,ASSLLAGNSPLH
TRBJ1-1,NA,TRBV27,ASTSPRDTEAF
TRBJ2-7,once,TRBV28,ASSFGGRYEQY
TRBJ2-7,NA,TRBV28,ASSLEAGQGSSYEQY
TRBJ1-4,once,TRBV14,ASSQGVREKLF
TRBJ1-6,NA,TRBV19,ASSIGPNSPLH
TRBJ2-7,NA,TRBV20-1,SASRTGRKSSYEQY
TRBJ2-5,NA,TRBV5-1,ASSSPRGQETQY
TRBJ2-3,NA,TRBV6-5,ASNISHTQY
TRBJ1-4,NA,TRBV6-5,ATRQNGGEKLF
TRBJ2-2,NA,TRBV30,AWTGGFGTGELF
TRBJ1-5,once,TRBV6-5,ASRRDRAQPQH
TRBJ1-1,NA,TRBV9,ASSASSGGMNTEAF
TRBJ1-5,few,TRBV19,ASSPDRDQPQH
TRBJ2-7,NA,TRBV28,ASSQGQAYEQY
TRBJ2-5,NA,TRBV4-1,ASSQDPGGQETQY
TRBJ2-1,NA,TRBV6-4,ASSDSTEAPNEQF
TRBJ1-2,NA,TRBV3-1/TRBV3-2,ASSQVTGNGYT
TRBJ2-5,NA,TRBV24-1,ATSDPGSPQETQY
TRBJ2-5,NA,TRBV7-2,ASSLGAYGGETQY
TRBJ2-5,once,TRBV28,ASSRSRGFLETQY
TRBJ1-1,NA,TRBV28,ASSLAGREAF
TRBJ1-1,NA,TRBV27,ASGQGARTEAF
TRBJ1-4,NA,TRBV5-1,ASSFQGATNEKLF